These 32 T cell receptor beta chains originate from one sample sequenced in a study of CD8+CD57+ T cells in acquired aplastic anemia. Genomic DNA acted as the template from which TCR beta VDJ combination and CDR3 sequence profiling were carried out. TCRdb used MiXCR to reprocess the reads, holding one entry per CDR3 protein. The table shows tens of thousands of distinct CDR3 sequences, with around 70% occurring only once. Patients chosen for sequencing had CD8+CD57+ cells that had expanded, as shown by flow cytometry. Source material: sorted CD4+, CD8+, or CD8+CD57+ T cells (not recorded which) from PBMCs. The receptors derive from a human donor with aplastic anemia.

The V call is TRBV4-1, the J call TRBJ2-5, with TRBD2 matching 7 bases. This CDR3 is 15 amino acids long. CDR1 is MGHRA, CDR2 YSYEKL, per germline. J was trimmed by 2 bases and V by 4 bases; bases with no gene match: 7. In DNA form, the CDR3 reads TGCGCCAGCAGCCTTCTAGGGAGGGTACAAGAGACCCAGTACTTC. It specifies CASSLLGRVQETQYF.

CDR3 loop: CASSPGTSGGVHETQYF. The CDR3 region has the DNA TGTGCCAGCAGCCCAGGGACTAGCGGGGGGGTACATGAGACCCAGTACTTC. The genes are TRBV11-1 and TRBJ2-5; TRBD2 agrees at 16 bases. Germline V gene sequence: CDR1 SGHAT, CDR2 FQDESV (reference sequence). V gave up 5 bases and J gave up 5 bases; unmatched junction bases: 8. The CDR3 contains 17 residues.

This clonotype was seen a few times. The rearrangement joins TRBV2 to TRBJ2-3, with D tentatively TRBD2 (6 bases). Trimming pared 11 bases from V and 1 base from J, leaving 19 bases between. There are 15 residues in the CDR3. Germline loops: CDR1 SNHLY, CDR2 FYNNEI. As DNA, the CDR3 is TGTGCCGATGGGGGAGGTGCGCGGGGCACAGATACGCAGTATTTT. It is translated as CADGGGARGTDTQYF.

This chain joins TRBV7-3 and TRBJ2-2, with 11 bases that match TRBD2. The CDR3 totals 14 residues. Germline V gene data show CDR1 as SGHTA and CDR2 as FQGTGA. After removal of 5 bases from V and 6 bases from J, the junction contained 2 bases not matched to a gene. The CDR3 region is CASSLAGGAGELFF. The CDR3 nucleotides are TGTGCCAGCAGCCTAGCGGGGGGTGCCGGGGAGCTGTTTTTT.

This chain uses TRBV10-3 with TRBJ1-3, with 9 positions matching TRBD1. Germline assignment: CDR1 ENHRY and CDR2 SYGVKD. The CDR3 contains 15 residues. Trimming cost V 5 bases and J 3 bases; bases outside gene matches: 5. This CDR3 is CAISRTGASGNTIYF. CDR3 nucleotides: TGTGCCATCAGTCGGACAGGGGCGAGTGGAAACACCATATATTTT.

The chain uses TRBV7-2 and TRBJ2-7; D ambiguous. Germline V gene data show CDR1 as SGHTA and CDR2 as FQGNSA. Trimming cost V 2 bases and J 5 bases, with 16 bases left between them. The CDR3 has 15 amino acids. The CDR3, as DNA: TGTGCCAGCAGCTTAATGCTAGACACAAACAACGAGCAGTACTTC. Its protein is CASSLMLDTNNEQYF.

This clonotype was counted at least ten times. V is TRBV20-1 and J is TRBJ2-5, with 9 positions matching TRBD2. CDR1 is DFQATT, CDR2 SNEGSKA, per germline (reference sequence). CDR3 length: 17 residues. The junction had 12 bases not matched to a gene; V was cut back by 0 bases and J by 4 bases. The CDR3 region is CSARDGGAGGPGETQYF. Here the CDR3 DNA reads TGCAGTGCTAGAGATGGAGGTGCGGGAGGGCCCGGAGAGACCCAGTACTTC.

V gene TRBV7-2 combines with J gene TRBJ2-5, with 7 bases fitting TRBD2. The CDR3 spans 13 residues. J lost 3 bases, V lost 4 bases, and 2 bases had no gene match. Germline-derived CDR1 and CDR2 are SGHTA and FQGNSA. The CDR3 nucleotides are TGTGCCAGCAGCTGGACTAGAAAAGAGACCCAGTACTTC. Translated, it gives CASSWTRKETQYF.

This clonotype was recorded only once. V usage is TRBV6-4 and J usage is TRBJ2-7, with 9 bases matching TRBD2. V shed 6 bases and J 2 bases; nucleotides not matched to a gene: 8. This CDR3 is built from 15 residues. Germline lookup yields CDR1 MRHNA and CDR2 SNTAGT. The CDR3 sequence: CASRPIAGATYEQYF. The CDR3 nucleotides read TGTGCCAGCAGGCCAATAGCGGGAGCAACCTACGAGCAGTACTTC.

J is TRBJ2-7 and V is TRBV7-9; the match to TRBD2 covers 12 bases. The CDR3 has 15 residues. Germline V gene data show CDR1 as SEHNR and CDR2 as FQNEAQ (reference sequence). V was clipped by 3 bases and J by 5 bases; unmatched bases: 5. CDR3: CASSFGLAGIDEQYF. The CDR3 nucleotides read TGTGCCAGCAGCTTCGGACTAGCGGGAATCGACGAGCAGTACTTC.

The rearrangement joins TRBV24-1 to TRBJ2-5, with 10 bases fitting TRBD2. This CDR3 contains 15 residues. Losses at the gene ends were 5 bases for V and 5 bases for J; bases not matched to a gene: 7. From germline, CDR1 is KGHDR and CDR2 SFDVKD. The CDR3 sequence is CATSGLAGVHETQYF. In DNA, the CDR3 is TGTGCCACCAGTGGCCTAGCGGGAGTTCACGAGACCCAGTACTTC.

The chain is built from TRBV11-2 and TRBJ1-2; possibly TRBD1 for D (5 bases). CDR3 size: 13 residues. Trimming took 5 bases from V and 5 from J, leaving 12 bases between them. CDR1 SGHAT and CDR2 FQNNGV come from the germline V gene. The CDR3 bases are TGTGCCAGCAGCCTGGGACCGGCATATGGCTACACCTTC. Residues: CASSLGPAYGYTF.

The chain combines TRBV29-1 with TRBJ1-4; D remains unclear. Germline V CDR1 and CDR2: SQVTM, ANQGSEA. The CDR3 is 13 residues long. V lost 4 bases to trimming and J lost 8 bases, with 14 bases between them. The CDR3 DNA is TGCAGCGTTGGAGGACGGCCCTCCGAAAAACTGTTTTTT. Encoded protein: CSVGGRPSEKLFF.

This chain uses TRBV12-3 or TRBV12-4 with TRBJ2-1, with D possibly TRBD2 on 5 matching bases. The CDR3 length is 11 residues. Trimming removed 5 bases from V and 10 bases from J, with 9 bases in between. CDR3 amino acids: CASSPREEQFF. DNA for the CDR3: TGTGCCAGCAGTCCGAGGGAAGAGCAGTTCTTC.

This rearrangement joins TRBV19 to TRBJ1-5; TRBD1 aligns across 7 bases. Trimming cost V 5 bases and J 6 bases; bases outside gene matches: 10. CDR3 length: 15 residues. Germline V gives CDR1 LNHDA, CDR2 SQIVND (reference sequence). The CDR3 DNA follows: TGTGCCAGTAGTGCGACAGGGTTCTCGGGTCAGCCCCAGCATTTT. Protein product: CASSATGFSGQPQHF.

The rearrangement uses TRBV29-1 and TRBJ2-7, with 7 bases lining up with TRBD2. CDR1 is SQVTM and CDR2 is ANQGSEA in the germline V gene. This CDR3 has 15 amino acids. After removal of 4 bases from V and 6 bases from J, the junction contained 15 bases not matched to a gene. The CDR3 is CSVGSTGTTSGEQYF. The CDR3 coding sequence is TGCAGCGTTGGGTCTACCGGGACTACCTCGGGCGAGCAGTACTTC.

The rearrangement links TRBV29-1 to TRBJ1-1; D is ambiguous. Deletions cut 5 bases from V and 5 bases from J, with 9 bases between. Germline V lookup: CDR1 SQVTM, CDR2 ANQGSEA. The CDR3 contains 11 residues. CDR3 protein: CSVRLGTEAFF. DNA of the CDR3: TGCAGCGTTCGTCTCGGGACTGAAGCTTTCTTT.

This chain links TRBV2 with TRBJ2-3, with a weak D call TRBD2 (5 bases). The germline V and J ends were trimmed by 7 bases and 3 bases, with 14 bases remaining between them. The V gene's germline CDR1 is SNHLY and CDR2 FYNNEI. There are 14 residues in the CDR3. The CDR3 spells CASNGGWRTDTQYF. The CDR3, as DNA: TGTGCCAGCAATGGCGGGTGGAGGACAGATACGCAGTATTTT.

The chain carries TRBV15 and TRBJ2-4, with D hard to call. Germline assignment: CDR1 LNHNV and CDR2 YYDKDF (reference sequence). The V and J ends lost 8 bases and 5 bases respectively, with 13 bases between them. This CDR3 is built from 13 residues. The CDR3 sequence is CATGDAVQNIQYF. For the CDR3, the DNA is TGTGCCACCGGAGACGCGGTTCAAAACATTCAGTACTTC.

J is TRBJ1-1 and V is TRBV6-1; no clear D gene. The germline V and J ends were trimmed by 2 bases and 8 bases, with 6 bases remaining between them. The CDR3 length is 11 residues. Germline values: CDR1 MNHNS, CDR2 SASEGT. CDR3 sequence reads: CASSENLEAFF. For the CDR3, the DNA is TGTGCCAGCAGTGAAAATCTAGAAGCTTTCTTT.

This rearrangement joins TRBV24-1 to TRBJ2-7; 7 bases match TRBD1. CDR1 KGHDR and CDR2 SFDVKD come from the germline V gene. Trimming took 9 bases from V and 2 from J; bases not matched to a gene: 6. The CDR3 covers 13 residues. The CDR3 DNA sequence: TGTGCCACCTCGGACAGGTCCACCTACGAGCAGTACTTC. Translation: CATSDRSTYEQYF.

The chain employs TRBV9 and TRBJ2-3; D gene uncertain. Germline V CDR1 and CDR2: SGDLS, YYNGEE. V gave up 2 bases and J gave up 2 bases, with 9 bases separating them. The CDR3 is 14 amino acids. The DNA for the CDR3 is TGTGCCAGCAGCGTGTATACCTCCACAGATACGCAGTATTTT. Translation gives CASSVYTSTDTQYF.

Concerning this clonotype: The CDR3 ends on some other residue instead of the conserved phenylalanine or tryptophan, so this is likely a read error. This chain uses TRBV6-1 with TRBJ2-5, with TRBD2 identical over 10 bases. This CDR3 is built from 13 residues. J gave up 5 bases and V 6 bases, and 3 bases lay outside the gene matches. CDR1 and CDR2 (germline): MNHNS, SASEGT. The DNA of the CDR3 is TGTGCCAGCAGGCCTAGCGGGAGTGAGACCCAGTACCTC. Translating gives CASRPSGSETQYL.

The gene calls are TRBV7-9 and TRBJ1-5; D is possibly TRBD1 (5 bases). The ends were cut back, 5 bases at V and 1 base at J, with 12 bases in the middle. This CDR3 has 15 amino acids. Germline V CDR1 and CDR2: SEHNR, FQNEAQ (reference sequence). CDR3: CASSQGDLSNQPQHF. In DNA, the CDR3 is TGTGCCAGCAGCCAAGGGGACTTGAGCAATCAGCCCCAGCATTTT.

For the CDR3, the DNA is TGTGCCAGCAGCGGCCCCTGGGGGGAGACCCAGTACTTC. It yields the protein CASSGPWGETQYF. The V call is TRBV9, the J call TRBJ2-5; D tentatively fits TRBD1 or TRBD2 (5 bases each). CDR1 is SGDLS, CDR2 YYNGEE, per germline. There are 13 residues in the CDR3. Trimming pared 3 bases from V and 5 bases from J, leaving 11 bases between.

The chain has TRBV29-1 and TRBJ2-1; weak D call: TRBD2 (5 bases). Per germline, CDR1 SQVTM and CDR2 ANQGSEA. The CDR3 loop spans 12 amino acids. V was pared by 8 bases and J by 4 bases, with 12 bases between. The CDR3 sequence: CSLIGLYNEQFF. Written as DNA, the CDR3 is TGCAGCCTGATCGGACTGTACAATGAGCAGTTCTTC.

V is TRBV5-8 and J is TRBJ1-6; the D is unclear. The CDR3 loop spans 15 amino acids. Trimming removed 0 bases from V and 10 bases from J, with 14 bases in between. Germline V gene lookup returns CDR1 SGHTS and CDR2 YDEGEE. In nucleotides, the CDR3 is TGTGCCAGCAGCTTGGAGGTCGGGGTTGTCTCACCCCTCCACTTT. Residues: CASSLEVGVVSPLHF.

This chain connects TRBV5-1 to TRBJ2-7; 8 nucleotides line up with TRBD1. Germline CDR1 is SGHRS and CDR2 is YFSETQ. This CDR3 spans 15 amino acids. V shed 0 bases, J shed 7 bases, and the junction held 9 bases outside the gene matches. The CDR3 DNA reads TGCGCCAGCAGCTTGGACCGGACAGGGCAAGCGGAGCAGTACTTC. This codes for CASSLDRTGQAEQYF. The full variable domain, its missing parts supplied by reference TRBV5-1 and TRBJ2-7, is KAGVTQTPRYLIKTRGQQVTLSCSPISGHRSVSWYQQTPGQGLQFLFEYFSETQRNKGNFPGRFSGRQFSNSRSEMNVSTLELGDSALYLCASSLDRTGQAEQYFGPGTRLTVT.

This clonotype was counted between two and nine times. The chain joins TRBV11-1 to TRBJ2-1; D possibly corresponds to TRBD2 (6 bases). With 1 base removed from V and 6 bases from J, the gap between germline ends came to 19 bases. This CDR3 has 17 residues. Germline-derived CDR1 and CDR2 are SGHAT and FQDESV (reference sequence). The CDR3 region is CASSLGGGTPKSNEQFF. DNA of the CDR3: TGTGCCAGCAGCTTAGGTGGCGGGACCCCGAAAAGCAATGAGCAGTTCTTC.

The rearrangement links TRBV5-6 to TRBJ2-7, with TRBD1 identical over 8 bases. Germline CDR1 is SGHDT and CDR2 is YYEEEE. The V gene end was trimmed by 4 bases and the J gene end by 2 bases; junction bases not matched to a gene: 5. The CDR3 extends over 14 amino acids. CDR3 protein: CASSARDRTYEQYF. CDR3 bases: TGTGCCAGCAGCGCCAGGGACAGGACCTACGAGCAGTACTTC.

The chain links TRBV6-5 to TRBJ2-2, with D possibly matching TRBD2 (6 bases). V was shortened by 0 bases and J by 6 bases, with 14 bases between the two germline ends. The CDR3 runs to 16 residues. Looked up from germline, CDR1 is MNHEY and CDR2 is SVGAGI. The CDR3 loop is CASSYSMGGTPGELFF. The CDR3 DNA is TGTGCCAGCAGTTACTCGATGGGCGGGACGCCCGGGGAGCTGTTTTTT.

In this sample, this clonotype turned up a few times. With a much larger clone just one base away, this may be a read error. The V and J genes are TRBV7-8 and TRBJ2-7, with D hard to call. CDR1 and CDR2 from the germline V gene are SGHVS and FQNEAQ. This CDR3 is 15 amino acids long. Between the trimmed V and J ends, which lost 0 bases and 4 bases, there was a span of 13 bases. CDR3 amino acids: CASSLAALGPYEQYF. Here the CDR3 DNA reads TGTGCCAGCAGCTTAGCAGCTTTGGGCCCTTACGAGCAGTACTTC.